What follows are 14 T cell receptor beta chains derived from one specimen sequenced in a study of cytomegalovirus exposure and HLA in healthy donors. Produced via immunoSEQ multiplex PCR; TCRdb's table is partial and in-frame only. Seen here are approximately 190,000 clones, 75% to 90% observed once, and the top ten hold roughly 7%. The specimen was PBMCs. The receptors originated from a man aged 18 to 30 in good health and CMV-seropositive.

This chain joins TRBV5-6 and TRBJ2-7, with 12 bases lining up with TRBD2. CDR3 length equals 16 residues. Germline V gene lookup returns CDR1 SGHDT and CDR2 YYEEEE. V lost 0 bases, J lost 7 bases, and 8 bases stayed unmatched. CDR3 sequence (DNA): TGTGCCAGCAGCTTGGACCGACTAGCGGGAGCTGAAGAGCAGTACTTC. Residues: CASSLDRLAGAEEQYF.

This CDR3 is CASSKGDGYGYTF. DNA for the CDR3: TGTGCCAGCAGCAAGGGGGACGGATATGGCTACACCTTC. This chain joins TRBV7-6 and TRBJ1-2; D perhaps matches TRBD1 (6 bases). CDR3 length: 13 amino acids. V was clipped by 5 bases and J by 5 bases, with 12 bases between them. Germline lookup yields CDR1 SGHVS and CDR2 FNYEAQ.

In DNA form, the CDR3 reads TGCGCCAGCAGCCAAGTAGAGGGGGCATACGAGCAGTACTTC. It translates to CASSQVEGAYEQYF. The rearrangement joins TRBV4-1 to TRBJ2-7; the match to TRBD1 covers 7 bases. Germline V gene sequence: CDR1 MGHRA, CDR2 YSYEKL. J was trimmed by 4 bases and V by 1 base; bases with no gene match: 4. This CDR3 is 14 amino acids long.

V usage is TRBV30 and J usage is TRBJ2-7; TRBD2 might be the D (7 bases). V lost 1 base to trimming and J lost 4 bases, with 14 bases between them. The CDR3 covers 14 residues. Germline V lookup: CDR1 GTSNPN, CDR2 SVGIG (reference sequence). CDR3 nucleotide sequence: TGTGCCTGGAGTGAAGGGGGGGGTAGATACGAGCAGTACTTC. Its translation: CAWSEGGGRYEQYF.

This chain uses TRBV19 with TRBJ2-5; tentative D call: TRBD1 (6 bases). The germline V gene has CDR1 LNHDA and CDR2 SQIVND (reference sequence). CDR3 length equals 15 residues. V shed 4 bases and J shed 1 base, with 13 bases lying between them. The CDR3 sequence is CASSTPGHLQETQYF. CDR3 DNA sequence: TGTGCCAGTAGTACCCCGGGACACCTCCAAGAGACCCAGTACTTC.

This clone turned up a few times. CDR3 DNA: TGTGCCAGCAGCTTGGGTCAGGGGACCTGGGATGGCTACACCTTC. It is translated as CASSLGQGTWDGYTF. The genes are TRBV7-9 and TRBJ1-2; a possible D gene is TRBD1 (6 bases). This CDR3 spans 15 amino acids. CDR1 is SEHNR, CDR2 FQNEAQ, per germline (reference sequence). Deletions cut 3 bases from V and 6 bases from J, with 17 bases between.

The gene calls are TRBV6-1 and TRBJ2-7; D possibly corresponds to TRBD1 (7 bases). V was trimmed by 5 bases and J by 5 bases, leaving 16 bases between them. Germline-derived CDR1 and CDR2 are MNHNS and SASEGT. This CDR3 is built from 14 residues. CDR3 region: CASSPNRGGNEQYF. For the CDR3, the DNA is TGTGCCAGCAGTCCCAACAGGGGAGGCAACGAGCAGTACTTC.

The rearrangement links TRBV4-3 to TRBJ2-1, with 8 nucleotides matching TRBD1. With V trimmed by 5 bases and J by 0 bases, 9 bases remained unmatched. In germline, CDR1 is LGHNA, CDR2 YSLEER. This CDR3 is 17 amino acids long. The CDR3 loop is CASSGQGSRDSYNEQFF. The CDR3 coding sequence is TGCGCCAGCAGCGGACAGGGCAGCCGGGACTCCTACAATGAGCAGTTCTTC.

This chain uses TRBV7-2 with TRBJ2-7; D call uncertain. The germline V and J ends were trimmed by 1 base and 3 bases, with 13 bases remaining between them. The germline gives CDR1 SGHTA, CDR2 FQGNSA. CDR3 size: 15 residues. The CDR3 sequence: CASSLGASLNYEQYF. The CDR3 DNA reads as TGTGCCAGCAGCTTAGGGGCATCTCTTAACTACGAGCAGTACTTC.

The J gene is TRBJ2-2, the V gene TRBV29-1, with 10 bases lining up with TRBD1. Germline V gene lookup returns CDR1 SQVTM and CDR2 ANQGSEA. V trimming: 7 bases; J trimming: 7 bases; junction bases outside the gene matches: 6. This CDR3 has 13 residues. The CDR3 nucleotides are TGCAGCGCCGGGGGGACAGGGGTCGGGGAGCTGTTTTTT. This translates into CSAGGTGVGELFF.

CDR3 sequence (DNA): TGTGCCAGCAGCCTCTCTCGGACAGTACTCAATCAGCCCCAGCATTTT. Translated, it gives CASSLSRTVLNQPQHF. V gene TRBV7-9 combines with J gene TRBJ1-5; TRBD1 might be the D (6 bases). The length of the CDR3 is 16 residues. Trimming pared 5 bases from V and 3 bases from J, leaving 17 bases between. Germline V gene sequence: CDR1 SEHNR, CDR2 FQNEAQ (reference sequence).

This chain links TRBV19 with TRBJ2-7; a possible D gene is TRBD2 (5 bases). Trimming took 5 bases from V and 0 from J, leaving 14 bases between them. CDR3 length equals 15 residues. Germline lookup yields CDR1 LNHDA and CDR2 SQIVND (reference sequence). The CDR3 sequence is CASSPALGSSYEQYF. CDR3 in DNA: TGTGCCAGTAGTCCTGCCCTGGGGAGCTCCTACGAGCAGTACTTC.

In this sample, this clone turned up once. The rearrangement uses TRBV29-1 and TRBJ2-2, with 7 bases identical to TRBD1. Germline CDR1 and CDR2: SQVTM and ANQGSEA. The CDR3 has 14 residues. The J segment lost 4 bases and the V segment lost 7 bases, leaving 9 bases of the junction unmatched. The CDR3 reads CSARDRYPTGELFF. The DNA of the CDR3 is TGCAGCGCCCGGGACAGATATCCCACCGGGGAGCTGTTTTTT.

The chain is built from TRBV6-5 and TRBJ1-2, with 8 bases lining up with TRBD1. The CDR3 is 13 residues long. The ends lost 6 bases at V and 6 bases at J; junction bases unmatched: 6. Per germline, CDR1 MNHEY and CDR2 SVGAGI. In DNA form, the CDR3 reads TGTGCCAGCAGGCGAGGACAGGGTGATGGCTACACCTTC. It specifies CASRRGQGDGYTF.